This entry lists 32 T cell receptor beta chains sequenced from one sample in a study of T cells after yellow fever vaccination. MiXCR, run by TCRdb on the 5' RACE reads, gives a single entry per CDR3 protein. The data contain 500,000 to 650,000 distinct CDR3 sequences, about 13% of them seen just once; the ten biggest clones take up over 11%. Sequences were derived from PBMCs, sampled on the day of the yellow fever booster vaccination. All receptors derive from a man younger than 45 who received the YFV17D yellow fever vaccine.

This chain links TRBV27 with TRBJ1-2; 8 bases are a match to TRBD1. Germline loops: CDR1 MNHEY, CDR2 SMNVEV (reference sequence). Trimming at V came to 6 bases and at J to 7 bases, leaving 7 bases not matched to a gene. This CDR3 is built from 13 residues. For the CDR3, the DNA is TGTGCCAGCAGAGCAGGGGGCGCGGGTGGCTACACCTTC. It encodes CASRAGGAGGYTF.

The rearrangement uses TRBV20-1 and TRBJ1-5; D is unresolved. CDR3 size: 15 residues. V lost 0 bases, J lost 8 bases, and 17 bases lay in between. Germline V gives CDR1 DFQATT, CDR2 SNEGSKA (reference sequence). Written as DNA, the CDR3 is TGCAGTGCTAGAGATGGGTCAAGGATCGATGAGCCCCAGCATTTT. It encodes CSARDGSRIDEPQHF.

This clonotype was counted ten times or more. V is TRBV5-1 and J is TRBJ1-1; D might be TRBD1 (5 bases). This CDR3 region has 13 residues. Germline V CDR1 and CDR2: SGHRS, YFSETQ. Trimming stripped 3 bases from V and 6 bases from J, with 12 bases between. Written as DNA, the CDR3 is TGCGCCAGCAGCTCCCGGCAGGGCGCTGAAGCTTTCTTT. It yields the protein CASSSRQGAEAFF.

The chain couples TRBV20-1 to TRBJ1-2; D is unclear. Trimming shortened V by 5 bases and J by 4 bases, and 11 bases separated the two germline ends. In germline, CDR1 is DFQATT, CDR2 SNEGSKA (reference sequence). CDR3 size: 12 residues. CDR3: CSAPTTTYGYTF. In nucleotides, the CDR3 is TGCAGTGCTCCCACGACGACCTATGGCTACACCTTC.

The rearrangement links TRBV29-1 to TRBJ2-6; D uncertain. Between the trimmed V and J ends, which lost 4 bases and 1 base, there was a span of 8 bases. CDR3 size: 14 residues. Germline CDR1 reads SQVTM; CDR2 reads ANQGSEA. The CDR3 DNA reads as TGCAGCGTTGTGGGCAAGTCTGGGGCCAACGTCCTGACTTTC. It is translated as CSVVGKSGANVLTF.

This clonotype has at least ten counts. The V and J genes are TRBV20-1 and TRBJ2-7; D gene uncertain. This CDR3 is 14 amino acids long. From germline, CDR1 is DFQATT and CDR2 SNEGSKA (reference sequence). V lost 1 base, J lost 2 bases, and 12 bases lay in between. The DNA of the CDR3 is TGCAGTGCTAGAGTCCCACCTCTAGCCTACGAGCAGTACTTC. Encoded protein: CSARVPPLAYEQYF.

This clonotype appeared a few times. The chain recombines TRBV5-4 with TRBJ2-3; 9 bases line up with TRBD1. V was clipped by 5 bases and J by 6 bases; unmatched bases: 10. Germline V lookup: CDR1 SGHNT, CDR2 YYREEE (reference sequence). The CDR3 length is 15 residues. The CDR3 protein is CASSPRTGGQDTQYF. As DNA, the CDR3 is TGTGCCAGCAGTCCTCGAACAGGGGGCCAGGATACGCAGTATTTT.

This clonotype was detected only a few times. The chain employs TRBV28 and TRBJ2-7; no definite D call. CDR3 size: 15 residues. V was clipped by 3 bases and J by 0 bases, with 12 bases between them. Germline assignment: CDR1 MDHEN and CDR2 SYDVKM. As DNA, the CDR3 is TGTGCCAGCAGTTTCCCCCAGAGCCCCTCCTACGAGCAGTACTTC. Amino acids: CASSFPQSPSYEQYF.

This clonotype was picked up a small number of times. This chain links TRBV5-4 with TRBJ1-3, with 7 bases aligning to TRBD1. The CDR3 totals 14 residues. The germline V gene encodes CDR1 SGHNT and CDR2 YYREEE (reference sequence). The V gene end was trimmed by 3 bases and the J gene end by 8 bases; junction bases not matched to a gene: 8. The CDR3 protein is CASSSRQGDHTIYF. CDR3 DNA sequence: TGTGCCAGCAGCTCCCGACAGGGAGACCACACCATATATTTT.

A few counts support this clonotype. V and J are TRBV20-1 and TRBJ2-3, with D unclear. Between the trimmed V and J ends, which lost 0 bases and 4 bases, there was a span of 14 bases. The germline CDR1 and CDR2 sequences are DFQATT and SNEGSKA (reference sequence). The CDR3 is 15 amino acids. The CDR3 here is CSARDYGGVPDTQYF. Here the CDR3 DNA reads TGCAGTGCTAGAGATTATGGTGGAGTGCCAGATACGCAGTATTTT.

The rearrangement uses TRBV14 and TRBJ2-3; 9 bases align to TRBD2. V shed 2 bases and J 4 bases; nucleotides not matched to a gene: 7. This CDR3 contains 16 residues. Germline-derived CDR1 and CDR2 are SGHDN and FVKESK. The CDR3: CASSQTGTSSSDTQYF. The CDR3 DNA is TGTGCCAGCAGCCAAACCGGGACTAGCTCTTCAGATACGCAGTATTTT.

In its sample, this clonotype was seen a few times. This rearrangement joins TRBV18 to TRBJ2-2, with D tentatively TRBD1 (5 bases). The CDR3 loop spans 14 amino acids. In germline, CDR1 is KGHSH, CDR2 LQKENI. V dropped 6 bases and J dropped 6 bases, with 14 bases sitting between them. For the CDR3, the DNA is TGTGCCAGCTCCGCAATCGGCAGGGCCGGGGAGCTGTTTTTT. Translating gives CASSAIGRAGELFF.

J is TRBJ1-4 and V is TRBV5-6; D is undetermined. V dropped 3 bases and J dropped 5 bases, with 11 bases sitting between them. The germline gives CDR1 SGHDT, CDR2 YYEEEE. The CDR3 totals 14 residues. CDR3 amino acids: CASSSLGSNEKLFF. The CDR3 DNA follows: TGTGCCAGCAGCTCCCTCGGTTCCAATGAAAAACTGTTTTTT.

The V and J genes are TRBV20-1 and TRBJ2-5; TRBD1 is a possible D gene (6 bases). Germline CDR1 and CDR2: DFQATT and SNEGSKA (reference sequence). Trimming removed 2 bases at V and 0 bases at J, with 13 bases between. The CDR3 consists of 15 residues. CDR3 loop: CSARSVDRYQETQYF. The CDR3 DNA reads TGCAGTGCTAGATCTGTTGACAGGTACCAAGAGACCCAGTACTTC.

CDR3 sequence: CATQTPGTKGYTF. The DNA of the CDR3 is TGTGCCACCCAAACTCCGGGGACGAAGGGCTACACCTTC. This chain joins TRBV12-3 or TRBV12-4 and TRBJ1-2; a weak D match, TRBD1 (5 bases). Trimming took 10 bases from V and 8 from J, leaving 20 bases between them. The length of the CDR3 is 13 residues.

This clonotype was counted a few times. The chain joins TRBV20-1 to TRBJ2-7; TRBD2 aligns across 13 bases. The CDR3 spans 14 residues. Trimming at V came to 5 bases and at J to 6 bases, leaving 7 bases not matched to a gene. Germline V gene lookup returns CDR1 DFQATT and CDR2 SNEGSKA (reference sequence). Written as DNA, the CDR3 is TGCAGTGCTTCCGGACTAGCGGGAGAGATCGAGCAGTACTTC. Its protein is CSASGLAGEIEQYF.

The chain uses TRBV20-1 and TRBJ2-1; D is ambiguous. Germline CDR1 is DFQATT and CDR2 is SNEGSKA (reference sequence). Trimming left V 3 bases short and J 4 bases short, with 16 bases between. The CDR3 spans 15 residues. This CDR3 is CSARVRPEKYNEQFF. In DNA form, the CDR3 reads TGCAGTGCTAGGGTACGGCCGGAAAAATACAATGAGCAGTTCTTC.

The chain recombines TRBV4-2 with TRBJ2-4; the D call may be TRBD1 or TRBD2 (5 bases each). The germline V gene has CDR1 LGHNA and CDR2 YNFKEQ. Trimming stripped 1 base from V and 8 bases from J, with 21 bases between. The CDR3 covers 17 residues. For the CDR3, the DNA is TGTGCCAGCAGCCAAGGGGGCCAAGCGGCTCCCGATGACATTCAGTACTTC. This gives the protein CASSQGGQAAPDDIQYF.

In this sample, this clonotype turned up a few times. The CDR3 bases are TGTGCCAGCAGCCAGACGGGGAGAAATTCACCCCTCCACTTT. It encodes CASSQTGRNSPLHF. The V call is TRBV14, the J call TRBJ1-6; D unresolved. This CDR3 region has 14 residues. From germline, CDR1 is SGHDN and CDR2 FVKESK. V lost 3 bases to trimming and J lost 7 bases, with 10 bases between them.

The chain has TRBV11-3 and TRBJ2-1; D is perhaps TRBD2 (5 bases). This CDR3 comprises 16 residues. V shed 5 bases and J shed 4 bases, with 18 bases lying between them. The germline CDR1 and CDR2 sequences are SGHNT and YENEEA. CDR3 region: CASSLRGLQGYNEQFF. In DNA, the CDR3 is TGTGCCAGCAGCCTGCGCGGGTTGCAAGGTTACAATGAGCAGTTCTTC.

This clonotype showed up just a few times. This CDR3 is CSAKSEARRLYEQYF. The CDR3 DNA sequence: TGCAGTGCTAAAAGCGAGGCTAGGCGTCTCTACGAGCAGTACTTC. The V gene is TRBV20-1, the J gene TRBJ2-7; D is ambiguous. Between the trimmed V and J ends, which lost 4 bases and 3 bases, there was a span of 19 bases. Germline lookup yields CDR1 DFQATT and CDR2 SNEGSKA (reference sequence). The CDR3 extends over 15 amino acids.

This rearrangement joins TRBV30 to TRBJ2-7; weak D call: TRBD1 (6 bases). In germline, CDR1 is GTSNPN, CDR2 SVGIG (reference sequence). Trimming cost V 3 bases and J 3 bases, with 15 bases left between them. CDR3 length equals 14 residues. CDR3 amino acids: CAWRARTAGYEQYF. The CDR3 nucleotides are TGTGCCTGGAGGGCGAGGACAGCCGGCTACGAGCAGTACTTC.

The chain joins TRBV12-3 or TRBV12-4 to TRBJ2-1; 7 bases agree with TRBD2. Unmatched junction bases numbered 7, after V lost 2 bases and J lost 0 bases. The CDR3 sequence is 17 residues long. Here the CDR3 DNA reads TGTGCCAGCAGTTTATCCGCTAGCGGACTCTCCTACAATGAGCAGTTCTTC. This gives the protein CASSLSASGLSYNEQFF.

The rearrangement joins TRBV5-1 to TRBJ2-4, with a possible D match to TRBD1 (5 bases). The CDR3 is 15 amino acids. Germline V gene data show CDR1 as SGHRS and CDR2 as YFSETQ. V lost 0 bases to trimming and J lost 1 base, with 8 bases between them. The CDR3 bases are TGCGCCAGCAGCTTGGCTCCAGGGGCCAAAAACATTCAGTACTTC. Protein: CASSLAPGAKNIQYF.

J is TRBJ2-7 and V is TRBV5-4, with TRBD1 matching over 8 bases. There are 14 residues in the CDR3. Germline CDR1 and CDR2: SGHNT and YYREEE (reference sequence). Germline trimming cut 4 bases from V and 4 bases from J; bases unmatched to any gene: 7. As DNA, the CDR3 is TGTGCCAGCAGCGGGATGCGACAGGGGTACGAGCAGTACTTC. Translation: CASSGMRQGYEQYF.

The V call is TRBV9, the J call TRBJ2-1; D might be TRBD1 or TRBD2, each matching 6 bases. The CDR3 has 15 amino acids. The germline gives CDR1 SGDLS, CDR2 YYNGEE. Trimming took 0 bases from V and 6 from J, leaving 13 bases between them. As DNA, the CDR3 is TGTGCCAGCAGCGTAGTAGGGGGGACTCTCAATGAGCAGTTCTTC. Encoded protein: CASSVVGGTLNEQFF.

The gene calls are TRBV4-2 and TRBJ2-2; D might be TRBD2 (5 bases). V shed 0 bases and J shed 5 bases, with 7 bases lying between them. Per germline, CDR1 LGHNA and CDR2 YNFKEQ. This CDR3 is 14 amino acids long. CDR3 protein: CASSQEPGTGELFF. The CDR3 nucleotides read TGTGCCAGCAGCCAAGAGCCGGGGACCGGGGAGCTGTTTTTT.

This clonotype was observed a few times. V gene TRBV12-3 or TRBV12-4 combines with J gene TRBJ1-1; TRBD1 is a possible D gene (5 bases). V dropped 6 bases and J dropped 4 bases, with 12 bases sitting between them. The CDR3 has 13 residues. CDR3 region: CASRGTSPTEAFF. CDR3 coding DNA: TGTGCCAGCAGAGGGACCTCGCCCACTGAAGCTTTCTTT.

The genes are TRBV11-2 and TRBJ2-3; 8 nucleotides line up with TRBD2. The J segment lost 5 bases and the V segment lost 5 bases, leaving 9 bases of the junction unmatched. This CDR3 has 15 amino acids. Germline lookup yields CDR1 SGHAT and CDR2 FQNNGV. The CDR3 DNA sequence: TGTGCCAGCAGCCCTCGCGGGACTAGTCAAGATACGCAGTATTTT. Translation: CASSPRGTSQDTQYF.

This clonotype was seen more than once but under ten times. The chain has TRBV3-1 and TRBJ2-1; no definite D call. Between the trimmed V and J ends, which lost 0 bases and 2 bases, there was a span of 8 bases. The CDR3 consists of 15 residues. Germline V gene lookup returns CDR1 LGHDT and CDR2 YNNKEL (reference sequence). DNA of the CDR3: TGTGCCAGCAGCCAAGAGGCAGCTGCCTACAATGAGCAGTTCTTC. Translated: CASSQEAAAYNEQFF.

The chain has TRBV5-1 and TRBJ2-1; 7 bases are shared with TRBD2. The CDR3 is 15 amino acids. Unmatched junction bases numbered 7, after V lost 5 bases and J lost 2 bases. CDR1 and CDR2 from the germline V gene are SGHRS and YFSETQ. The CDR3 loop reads CASSRLATTYNEQFF. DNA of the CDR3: TGCGCCAGCAGTCGACTAGCCACTACCTACAATGAGCAGTTCTTC.

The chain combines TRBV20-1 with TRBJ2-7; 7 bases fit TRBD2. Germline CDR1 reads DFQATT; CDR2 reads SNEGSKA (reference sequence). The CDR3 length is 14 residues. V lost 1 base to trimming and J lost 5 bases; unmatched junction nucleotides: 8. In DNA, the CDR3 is TGCAGTGCTAGAGGTCCTAGCGGATATAACGAGCAGTACTTC. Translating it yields CSARGPSGYNEQYF.